This TCR beta chain was recovered during a study of T cell responses to AZD1222 COVID-19 vaccine. In its sample, this clone was seen once. Clones were read by immunoSEQ multiplex PCR, and TCRdb kept only the in-frame ones, dropping some. In the table there are some 120,000 clones, over 75% of which are singletons. With 5 bases removed from V and 4 bases from J, the gap between germline ends came to 11 bases. The length of the CDR3 is 13 residues. The chain recombines TRBV12-3 or TRBV12-4 with TRBJ2-5, with D tentatively TRBD2 (5 bases). The source of this sequence is an adult in good health. Specimen: peripheral blood, collected on day 0 of MenACWY control vaccination. The CDR3 bases are TGTGCCAGCAGTCCCACGAGGGTAGAGACCCAGTACTTC. Amino acid sequence: CASSPTRVETQYF.